One sample yielded the 6 T cell receptor beta chains listed below, sequenced in a study of blood T cell repertoires in COVID-19. Generated by immunoSEQ multiplex PCR, the TCRdb table keeps only in-frame clones and is missing some. The sample has approximately 110,000 clones, around 74% seen once. Sample: peripheral blood. The receptors originated from a man of 80 years or more with COVID-19, enrolled during active disease.

A single count supports this clone. J is TRBJ2-7 and V is TRBV7-2; no reliable D call. V was pared by 3 bases and J by 3 bases, with 3 bases between. From germline, CDR1 is SGHTA and CDR2 FQGNSA. The CDR3 loop spans 11 amino acids. CDR3 nucleotide sequence: TGTGCCAGCAGCTTCCTCTACGAGCAGTACTTC. Residues: CASSFLYEQYF.

This clone occurred once. The rearrangement joins TRBV28 to TRBJ1-4; D call uncertain. Trimming took 4 bases from V and 0 from J, leaving 15 bases between them. Germline V gene data show CDR1 as MDHEN and CDR2 as SYDVKM. This CDR3 is 17 amino acids long. The CDR3: CASSSSHGMATNEKLFF. Here the CDR3 DNA reads TGTGCCAGCAGTTCCTCACACGGGATGGCAACTAATGAAAAACTGTTTTTT.

This clone was recorded once. The chain is built from TRBV10-3 and TRBJ1-5; D may be TRBD1 (5 bases). The CDR3 runs to 17 residues. From germline, CDR1 is ENHRY and CDR2 SYGVKD. The V and J ends lost 0 bases and 3 bases respectively, with 15 bases between them. The CDR3 spells CAISESIPPGVNQPQHF. In DNA form, the CDR3 reads TGTGCCATCAGTGAGTCGATCCCCCCGGGGGTCAATCAGCCCCAGCATTTT.

There are many counts of this clone. The V gene is TRBV28, the J gene TRBJ1-5; 11 bases match TRBD1. The CDR3 is 17 residues long. Per germline, CDR1 MDHEN and CDR2 SYDVKM. The junction had 13 bases not matched to a gene; V was cut back by 7 bases and J by 5 bases. CDR3 nucleotide sequence: TGTGCCAGCACCGGGGCGGACAGGGGGCTTAAGGATCAGCCCCAGCATTTT. Translated, it gives CASTGADRGLKDQPQHF.

The table lists this clone with a few counts. V and J are TRBV7-6 and TRBJ2-7; 16 bases fit TRBD2. The CDR3 consists of 17 residues. V lost 0 bases to trimming and J lost 6 bases; unmatched junction nucleotides: 5. The germline V gene has CDR1 SGHVS and CDR2 FNYEAQ. CDR3 sequence (DNA): TGTGCCAGCAGCTTAGCCGCGGGACTAGCGGGAGGGTTCGAGCAGTACTTC. Translated: CASSLAAGLAGGFEQYF.

The chain has TRBV19 and TRBJ2-5; 10 bases agree with TRBD2. The V gene's germline CDR1 is LNHDA and CDR2 SQIVND (reference sequence). V lost 4 bases to trimming and J lost 5 bases; unmatched junction nucleotides: 4. The CDR3 has 14 amino acids. The CDR3 loop reads CASSTSTSGETQYF. In nucleotides, the CDR3 is TGTGCCAGTAGTACCTCGACTAGCGGGGAGACCCAGTACTTC. Drawing the rest from reference TRBV19 and TRBJ2-5, the complete variable domain is DGGITQSPKYLFRKEGQNVTLSCEQNLNHDAMYWYRQDPGQGLRLIYYSQIVNDFQKGDIAEGYSVSREKKESFPLTVTSAQKNPTAFYLCASSTSTSGETQYFGPGTRLLVL.